This T cell receptor beta chain comes out of a study of T cell responses to AZD1222 COVID-19 vaccine. This CDR3 comprises 18 residues. Germline CDR1 SGHVS, CDR2 FQNEAQ. Trimming at V came to 2 bases and at J to 6 bases, leaving 10 bases not matched to a gene. To note about this clone: Its antigen remains unknown.

Study conclusions and caveats: Once two AZD1222 doses were given, Spike-specific TCR breadth and depth went up. Donors, mostly white British, included more females; clonal diversity was possibly underestimated. Just six AZD1222 recipients were seropositive at baseline. Every sample of the repertoires postdated the peak T cell response.

Sequencing was performed with immunoSEQ multiplex PCR; in TCRdb, only in-frame clones are kept and a portion is missing. Among more than 95,000 clones listed, 90% were seen once. This clonotype was obtained from an adult in good health. Here the sequenced sample was peripheral blood, taken on day 0 of MenACWY control vaccination. The chain employs TRBV7-8 and TRBJ2-7; 16 bases are shared with TRBD2. This CDR3 is CASSLLAGTSGRGVEQYF. The CDR3 DNA reads TGTGCCAGCAGCTTACTCGCCGGGACTAGCGGGAGGGGTGTCGAGCAGTACTTC.